Listed below are T cell receptor beta chains from one sample, sequenced in a study of vaccination and CD4 T cells after COVID-19. Antigen specificity for these receptors is unknown. TCRdb ran MiXCR on the PCR reads and lists one entry per CDR3 protein. Seen here are tens of thousands of distinct CDR3 sequences, approximately 32% observed once, and the top ten hold roughly an eighth. Here the sequenced sample was CD4+ T cells from blood, cultured in vitro, taken about 7 months after SARS-CoV-2 vaccination. The receptors shown here come from a human donor who had recovered from COVID-19. Both conserved end residues are part of each CDR3. Fields, in order: D gene, V gene, J gene, clone size, CDR3 protein, CDR3 DNA. The D gene is left open where the match is weak. Not every row has a clone size; where given, it reads once, few, many or a size class.

TRBD1	TRBV20-1	TRBJ2-7	.	CSATPGGVYEQYF	TGCAGTGCTACTCCAGGGGGCGTCTACGAGCAGTACTTC
TRBD2	TRBV5-1	TRBJ2-1	few	CASSRRLAGDNEQFF	TGCGCCAGCAGCCGTCGACTAGCGGGAGACAATGAGCAGTTCTTC
.	TRBV7-6	TRBJ2-5	.	CASSLVSSGSGREAETQYF	TGTGCCAGCAGCTTAGTGTCATCGGGTTCGGGACGCGAAGCGGAGACCCAGTACTTC
.	TRBV24-1	TRBJ2-5	medium-sized	CATSDLGETQYF	TGTGCCACCAGTGATTTAGGAGAGACCCAGTACTTC
.	TRBV7-9	TRBJ2-1	few	CASSLGGGTHNEQFF	TGTGCCAGCAGCTTAGGAGGCGGGACCCACAATGAGCAGTTCTTC
.	TRBV6-5	TRBJ1-1	few	CASSYSDSEAFF	TGTGCCAGCAGTTACTCGGACAGTGAAGCTTTCTTT
.	TRBV10-3	TRBJ2-1	.	CAIRPDGSSYNEQFF	TGTGCCATCAGGCCAGACGGGAGCTCCTACAATGAGCAGTTCTTC
.	TRBV20-1	TRBJ1-1	few	CSARDWRLRTEAFF	TGCAGTGCTAGAGATTGGAGACTAAGGACTGAAGCTTTCTTT
TRBD2	TRBV5-4	TRBJ2-3	once	CASRIPRGASTDTQYF	TGTGCCAGCAGGATCCCGCGGGGGGCTAGCACAGATACGCAGTATTTT
.	TRBV6-1	TRBJ1-2	many	CASSEQGNYGYTF	TGTGCCAGCAGTGAACAGGGGAACTATGGCTACACCTTC
.	TRBV5-1	TRBJ1-1	.	CASSLSMGLMNTEAFF	TGCGCCAGCAGCTTGTCAATGGGACTCATGAACACTGAAGCTTTCTTT
TRBD1	TRBV5-1	TRBJ2-7	.	CASSVETGFEQYF	TGCGCCAGCAGCGTAGAGACAGGGTTCGAGCAGTACTTC
TRBD1	TRBV7-8	TRBJ2-5	.	CASSFVVIRTGGKTQYF	TGTGCCAGCAGCTTCGTAGTAATCCGGACAGGGGGCAAGACCCAGTACTTC
TRBD1	TRBV20-1	TRBJ1-5	.	CSARGQGWGQPQHF	TGCAGTGCTAGAGGACAGGGATGGGGTCAGCCCCAGCATTTT
TRBD2	TRBV7-2	TRBJ2-1	.	CASSTTSEAGGRVEQFF	TGTGCCAGCAGCACAACGTCGGAGGCGGGGGGGCGGGTCGAGCAGTTCTTC
TRBD1	TRBV6-1	TRBJ1-2	few	CASRTGTDYGYTF	TGTGCCAGCAGGACCGGGACAGACTATGGCTACACCTTC
TRBD1	TRBV27	TRBJ2-1	.	CASSYGTGEDNEQFF	TGTGCCAGCAGTTACGGGACAGGGGAGGACAATGAGCAGTTCTTC
.	TRBV7-2	TRBJ2-3	.	CASSLVVASVGTQYF	TGTGCCAGCAGCTTAGTCGTTGCAAGCGTCGGTACGCAGTATTTT
.	TRBV6-1	TRBJ2-3	.	CASKGPSTDTQYF	TGTGCCAGCAAGGGACCTAGCACAGATACGCAGTATTTT
.	TRBV27	TRBJ1-2	.	CASRGQSANYGYTF	TGTGCCAGCCGCGGACAGTCAGCTAACTATGGCTACACCTTC
TRBD2	TRBV19	TRBJ2-3	few	CASSILAGRDTQYF	TGTGCCAGTAGTATCCTAGCGGGGCGAGATACGCAGTATTTT
TRBD1	TRBV20-1	TRBJ2-7	few	CSTGESYEQYF	TGCAGCACAGGGGAATCCTACGAGCAGTACTTC